This T cell receptor beta chain comes out of a study of cytomegalovirus exposure and HLA in healthy donors. Study-wide results and caveats: A reported reduction in N-insertions relative to the roughly 640-donor mean was seen in an Asian-associated ancestry cluster in a later analysis.

PCR was performed using 60 Vbeta and 13 Jbeta primers. Libraries were prepared by immunoSEQ multiplex PCR; TCRdb keeps only in-frame clonotypes and omits some of them. The sample lists around 200,000 clones, 62% occurring once. Notes on this clone: Its antigen is undetermined.

Sequenced material: PBMCs. The sequence was obtained from a man aged 35 to 55 in good health and CMV-seronegative.

The CDR3 DNA is TGTGCCACCAGCAGAGAACCCCAGGACTACGAGCAGTACTTC. Amino acids: CATSREPQDYEQYF. The chain is built from TRBV15 and TRBJ2-5; D not resolved. The J call may be wrong; the DNA end is better matched by TRBJ2-7. Germline V CDR1 and CDR2: LNHNV, YYDKDF (reference sequence). CDR3 length: 14 residues.